The rows below give T cell receptor beta chains drawn from one sample of a study of control samples from healthy donors and cancer patients. TCRdb's copy holds only in-frame clones and misses some; the assay was immunoSEQ multiplex PCR. Counted here are 50,000 to 55,000 clones, roughly 87% occurring once; the ten biggest clones make up about 14%. The sequencing input was PBMCs. The receptors were gathered from a man aged 55 to 70 with head and neck cancer. CDR3s include the opening cysteine and the closing phenylalanine or tryptophan. The order of the fields is J gene, V gene, clone size, D gene, CDR3 protein, CDR3 DNA. The D gene is left open where the match is weak. Only part of the rows carry a size: once, few, many, or a class if the clone is expanded.

j_gene: TRBJ1-1; v_gene: TRBV6-2/TRBV6-3; abundance: .; d_gene: .; CDR3aa: CASSPPFLGTEAFF; CDR3nt: TGTGCCAGCAGCCCACCCTTTTTGGGCACTGAAGCTTTCTTT
j_gene: TRBJ1-3; v_gene: TRBV5-1; abundance: .; d_gene: .; CDR3aa: CASSLMGSGNTIYF; CDR3nt: TGCGCCAGCAGCTTGATGGGCTCTGGAAACACCATATATTTT
j_gene: TRBJ2-5; v_gene: TRBV6-5; abundance: .; d_gene: .; CDR3aa: CASRGGDHETQYF; CDR3nt: TGTGCCAGCCGGGGCGGGGACCATGAGACCCAGTACTTC
j_gene: TRBJ2-7; v_gene: TRBV11-2; abundance: .; d_gene: .; CDR3aa: CASSLTAGHLHYEQYF; CDR3nt: TGTGCCAGCAGCTTAACAGCGGGCCACCTACACTACGAGCAGTACTTC
j_gene: TRBJ1-4; v_gene: TRBV3-1/TRBV3-2; abundance: .; d_gene: .; CDR3aa: CASSLSSTTNEKLFF; CDR3nt: TGTGCCAGCAGCCTATCAAGTACAACTAATGAAAAACTGTTTTTT
j_gene: TRBJ2-7; v_gene: TRBV5-1; abundance: .; d_gene: TRBD2; CDR3aa: CASSWGLAGGRPYEQYF; CDR3nt: TGCGCCAGCAGCTGGGGACTAGCGGGGGGCCGGCCCTACGAGCAGTACTTC
j_gene: TRBJ2-7; v_gene: TRBV4-1; abundance: .; d_gene: TRBD2; CDR3aa: CASSQREAAYEQYF; CDR3nt: TGCGCCAGCAGCCAGCGGGAGGCAGCCTACGAGCAGTACTTC
j_gene: TRBJ2-2; v_gene: TRBV3-1/TRBV3-2; abundance: .; d_gene: .; CDR3aa: CASSLNSGGELFF; CDR3nt: TGTGCCAGCAGCTTAAACTCCGGCGGGGAGCTGTTTTTT
j_gene: TRBJ1-2; v_gene: TRBV30; abundance: .; d_gene: .; CDR3aa: CAWSVQYGYGYTF; CDR3nt: TGTGCCTGGAGTGTACAGTACGGCTATGGCTACACCTTC
j_gene: TRBJ2-5; v_gene: TRBV7-9; abundance: .; d_gene: .; CDR3aa: CASSLGVPQETQYF; CDR3nt: TGTGCCAGCAGCTTAGGCGTGCCCCAAGAGACCCAGTACTTC
j_gene: TRBJ2-3; v_gene: TRBV11-3; abundance: .; d_gene: .; CDR3aa: CASSLGQPGIRTHAPDTQYF; CDR3nt: TGTGCCAGCAGCTTAGGGCAGCCCGGTATCCGGACTCACGCACCAGATACGCAGTATTTT
j_gene: TRBJ1-1; v_gene: TRBV30; abundance: few; d_gene: .; CDR3aa: CAWSTPPGYTEAFF; CDR3nt: TGTGCCTGGAGTACGCCCCCGGGGTACACTGAAGCTTTCTTT
j_gene: TRBJ2-7; v_gene: TRBV6-5; abundance: .; d_gene: TRBD1; CDR3aa: CASSYSLRGYSYEQYF; CDR3nt: TGTGCCAGCAGTTACTCTCTCAGGGGGTACTCCTACGAGCAGTACTTC
j_gene: TRBJ2-1; v_gene: TRBV7-9; abundance: .; d_gene: .; CDR3aa: CASSLMGWNNEQFF; CDR3nt: TGTGCCAGCAGCTTAATGGGCTGGAACAATGAGCAGTTCTTC
j_gene: TRBJ2-5; v_gene: TRBV30; abundance: .; d_gene: .; CDR3aa: CAWSRGRGQETQYF; CDR3nt: TGTGCCTGGAGTAGGGGCAGAGGTCAAGAGACCCAGTACTTC
j_gene: TRBJ2-3; v_gene: TRBV18; abundance: .; d_gene: TRBD1; CDR3aa: CASSPIDRGETDTQYF; CDR3nt: TGTGCCAGCTCACCCATCGACAGGGGGGAAACAGATACGCAGTATTTT
j_gene: TRBJ2-3; v_gene: TRBV2; abundance: few; d_gene: .; CDR3aa: CASREGPNTDTQYF; CDR3nt: TGTGCCAGCAGGGAGGGACCGAACACAGATACGCAGTATTTT
j_gene: TRBJ2-1; v_gene: TRBV4-3; abundance: .; d_gene: .; CDR3aa: CASSQATWADNEQFF; CDR3nt: TGCGCCAGCAGCCAAGCCACGTGGGCAGACAATGAGCAGTTCTTC
j_gene: TRBJ1-6; v_gene: TRBV19; abundance: .; d_gene: .; CDR3aa: CASSMGRSEGPLHF; CDR3nt: TGTGCCAGTAGTATGGGACGGAGCGAGGGGCCCCTCCACTTT
j_gene: TRBJ2-1; v_gene: TRBV19; abundance: .; d_gene: .; CDR3aa: CASSHTGTQGNEQFF; CDR3nt: TGTGCCAGTAGTCATACCGGGACTCAGGGCAATGAGCAGTTCTTC
j_gene: TRBJ2-7; v_gene: TRBV6-5; abundance: .; d_gene: .; CDR3aa: CASSFVRGSYEQYF; CDR3nt: TGTGCCAGCAGTTTCGTCAGGGGCTCCTACGAGCAGTACTTC
j_gene: TRBJ2-1; v_gene: TRBV11-1; abundance: .; d_gene: .; CDR3aa: CASRQGWGNEQFF; CDR3nt: TGTGCCAGCAGACAGGGATGGGGCAATGAGCAGTTCTTC
j_gene: TRBJ2-3; v_gene: TRBV11-2; abundance: .; d_gene: .; CDR3aa: CASSLLRGGYTDTQYF; CDR3nt: TGTGCCAGCAGCTTATTGAGGGGGGGATACACAGATACGCAGTATTTT
j_gene: TRBJ2-3; v_gene: TRBV7-8; abundance: .; d_gene: TRBD2; CDR3aa: CASSLVGLGPDTQYF; CDR3nt: TGTGCCAGCAGCTTAGTGGGACTAGGCCCAGATACGCAGTATTTT
j_gene: TRBJ1-4; v_gene: TRBV5-4; abundance: .; d_gene: TRBD1; CDR3aa: CASSPTGGDEKLFF; CDR3nt: TGTGCCAGCAGCCCGACAGGGGGCGATGAAAAACTGTTTTTT
j_gene: TRBJ2-2; v_gene: TRBV5-1; abundance: .; d_gene: .; CDR3aa: CASSWTGSTGELFF; CDR3nt: TGCGCCAGCAGCTGGACTGGAAGCACCGGGGAGCTGTTTTTT
j_gene: TRBJ2-5; v_gene: TRBV5-1; abundance: few; d_gene: .; CDR3aa: CASRKEETQYF; CDR3nt: TGCGCCAGCAGAAAAGAAGAGACCCAGTACTTC
j_gene: TRBJ1-1; v_gene: TRBV6-1; abundance: .; d_gene: .; CDR3aa: CASSEDGPIKRTFF; CDR3nt: TGTGCCAGCAGTGAAGACGGGCCAATTAAGAGAACTTTCTTT
j_gene: TRBJ1-4; v_gene: TRBV5-1; abundance: .; d_gene: .; CDR3aa: CASSLFFGRDEKLFF; CDR3nt: TGTGCCAGCAGCTTGTTTTTCGGTAGGGACGAAAAACTGTTTTTT
j_gene: TRBJ2-5; v_gene: TRBV5-8; abundance: .; d_gene: TRBD1; CDR3aa: CASSLPGGVRETQYF; CDR3nt: TGTGCCAGCAGCTTGCCAGGGGGCGTGAGGGAGACCCAGTACTTC
j_gene: TRBJ1-6; v_gene: TRBV30; abundance: .; d_gene: .; CDR3aa: CAWSVDNNSPLHF; CDR3nt: TGTGCCTGGAGCGTAGATAATAATTCACCCCTCCACTTT
j_gene: TRBJ1-5; v_gene: TRBV5-1; abundance: few; d_gene: .; CDR3aa: CASSPDPLGVNQPQHF; CDR3nt: TGCGCCAGCAGCCCGGACCCCCTGGGGGTCAATCAGCCCCAGCATTTT
j_gene: TRBJ2-1; v_gene: TRBV24-1; abundance: .; d_gene: .; CDR3aa: CATSDPGTFNEQFF; CDR3nt: TGTGCCACCAGTGATCCCGGGACTTTCAATGAGCAGTTCTTC
j_gene: TRBJ2-3; v_gene: TRBV2; abundance: .; d_gene: TRBD2; CDR3aa: CASRPGFWTSGRLTDTQYF; CDR3nt: TGTGCCAGCAGGCCGGGGTTTTGGACTAGCGGGAGGTTGACAGATACGCAGTATTTT
j_gene: TRBJ2-4; v_gene: TRBV3-1/TRBV3-2; abundance: .; d_gene: TRBD2; CDR3aa: CASSQDPGGEDIQYF; CDR3nt: TGTGCCAGCAGCCAAGATCCGGGGGGGGAGGACATTCAGTACTTC
j_gene: TRBJ1-2; v_gene: TRBV5-6; abundance: .; d_gene: .; CDR3aa: CASSLRQGGGYTF; CDR3nt: TGTGCCAGCAGCTTGAGGCAGGGAGGTGGCTACACCTTC
j_gene: TRBJ2-7; v_gene: TRBV3-1/TRBV3-2; abundance: once; d_gene: .; CDR3aa: CASSQAPESSYEQYF; CDR3nt: TGTGCCAGCAGCCAGGCTCCGGAGAGCTCCTACGAGCAGTACTTC
j_gene: TRBJ2-7; v_gene: TRBV19; abundance: once; d_gene: TRBD1; CDR3aa: CASSTVGQGIVHEQYF; CDR3nt: TGTGCCAGTAGTACCGTTGGACAGGGGATCGTCCACGAGCAGTACTTC
j_gene: TRBJ1-2; v_gene: TRBV12-3/TRBV12-4; abundance: .; d_gene: .; CDR3aa: CASSRGTEYGYTF; CDR3nt: TGTGCCAGCAGTAGAGGGACGGAATATGGCTACACCTTC
j_gene: TRBJ2-2; v_gene: TRBV28; abundance: .; d_gene: TRBD1; CDR3aa: CASERNRGYTGELFF; CDR3nt: TGTGCCAGCGAACGGAACAGGGGGTACACCGGGGAGCTGTTTTTT
j_gene: TRBJ2-1; v_gene: TRBV30; abundance: few; d_gene: TRBD2; CDR3aa: CAWSDPGTSGYNEQFF; CDR3nt: TGTGCCTGGAGTGACCCCGGGACTAGCGGGTACAATGAGCAGTTCTTC
j_gene: TRBJ1-4; v_gene: TRBV6-5; abundance: .; d_gene: .; CDR3aa: CASSYRGDNEKLFF; CDR3nt: TGTGCCAGCAGTTACCGGGGGGATAATGAAAAACTGTTTTTT
j_gene: TRBJ2-7; v_gene: TRBV28; abundance: .; d_gene: TRBD2; CDR3aa: CASSMPGLAGYEQYF; CDR3nt: TGTGCCAGCAGTATGCCGGGACTAGCGGGGTACGAGCAGTACTTC
j_gene: TRBJ2-7; v_gene: TRBV6-6; abundance: once; d_gene: .; CDR3aa: CASRPERSSYEQYF; CDR3nt: TGTGCCAGCAGACCCGAGCGGAGCTCCTACGAGCAGTACTTC
j_gene: TRBJ2-2; v_gene: TRBV24-1; abundance: .; d_gene: .; CDR3aa: CAVRAPPSRDTGELFF; CDR3nt: TGTGCCGTACGGGCCCCCCCCTCGCGGGACACCGGGGAGCTGTTTTTT
j_gene: TRBJ2-1; v_gene: TRBV5-1; abundance: .; d_gene: TRBD2; CDR3aa: CASSLVLAGGREQFF; CDR3nt: TGCGCCAGCAGCTTGGTGCTAGCGGGGGGGCGGGAGCAGTTCTTC
j_gene: TRBJ2-3; v_gene: TRBV24-1; abundance: .; d_gene: .; CDR3aa: CATSARSTSTDTQYF; CDR3nt: TGTGCCACCAGTGCCCGGAGTACTAGCACAGATACGCAGTATTTT
j_gene: TRBJ2-7; v_gene: TRBV28; abundance: .; d_gene: TRBD1; CDR3aa: CASSFTQDRGYEQYF; CDR3nt: TGTGCCAGCAGTTTCACCCAGGACAGGGGCTACGAGCAGTACTTC
j_gene: TRBJ1-1; v_gene: TRBV2; abundance: .; d_gene: .; CDR3aa: CASTQGYGRMNTEAFF; CDR3nt: TGTGCCAGCACCCAAGGGTACGGAAGAATGAACACTGAAGCTTTCTTT
j_gene: TRBJ2-3; v_gene: TRBV28; abundance: .; d_gene: .; CDR3aa: CASSSFTDTQYF; CDR3nt: TGTGCCAGCAGTTCCTTCACAGATACGCAGTATTTT
j_gene: TRBJ2-7; v_gene: TRBV7-2; abundance: once; d_gene: TRBD1; CDR3aa: CASSLAGTGYHEQYF; CDR3nt: TGTGCCAGCAGCTTAGCGGGGACAGGGTACCACGAGCAGTACTTC
j_gene: TRBJ2-3; v_gene: TRBV19; abundance: .; d_gene: .; CDR3aa: CASRGDWWADTQYF; CDR3nt: TGTGCCAGTAGGGGGGATTGGTGGGCAGATACGCAGTATTTT
j_gene: TRBJ1-1; v_gene: TRBV9; abundance: few; d_gene: .; CDR3aa: CASSVAEVNTEAFF; CDR3nt: TGTGCCAGCAGCGTAGCGGAGGTTAACACTGAAGCTTTCTTT
j_gene: TRBJ2-3; v_gene: TRBV28; abundance: .; d_gene: .; CDR3aa: CASSLGGPADTQYF; CDR3nt: TGTGCCAGCAGTTTAGGGGGTCCAGCAGATACGCAGTATTTT
j_gene: TRBJ1-2; v_gene: TRBV7-8; abundance: .; d_gene: .; CDR3aa: CASSLEEDSPNYGYTF; CDR3nt: TGTGCCAGCAGCTTAGAGGAAGACAGTCCTAACTATGGCTACACCTTC
j_gene: TRBJ2-2; v_gene: TRBV15; abundance: .; d_gene: .; CDR3aa: CATSRTPTANTGELFF; CDR3nt: TGTGCCACCAGCAGAACCCCGACGGCGAACACCGGGGAGCTGTTTTTT
j_gene: TRBJ2-1; v_gene: TRBV5-4; abundance: .; d_gene: TRBD2; CDR3aa: CASSLGGGGPSKNEQFF; CDR3nt: TGTGCCAGCAGCTTGGGTGGGGGAGGGCCCTCCAAGAATGAGCAGTTCTTC
j_gene: TRBJ2-1; v_gene: TRBV4-1; abundance: .; d_gene: .; CDR3aa: CASRDTRRSSYNEQFF; CDR3nt: TGCGCCAGCAGGGATACTAGGCGCAGCTCCTACAATGAGCAGTTCTTC
j_gene: TRBJ1-4; v_gene: TRBV5-4; abundance: .; d_gene: .; CDR3aa: CASSTNTEGREKLFF; CDR3nt: TGTGCCAGCAGCACCAACACGGAAGGCCGCGAAAAACTGTTTTTT
j_gene: TRBJ2-7; v_gene: TRBV6-5; abundance: .; d_gene: TRBD1; CDR3aa: CASSYSGTDSREQYF; CDR3nt: TGTGCCAGCAGTTACTCAGGGACAGATTCGCGCGAGCAGTACTTC